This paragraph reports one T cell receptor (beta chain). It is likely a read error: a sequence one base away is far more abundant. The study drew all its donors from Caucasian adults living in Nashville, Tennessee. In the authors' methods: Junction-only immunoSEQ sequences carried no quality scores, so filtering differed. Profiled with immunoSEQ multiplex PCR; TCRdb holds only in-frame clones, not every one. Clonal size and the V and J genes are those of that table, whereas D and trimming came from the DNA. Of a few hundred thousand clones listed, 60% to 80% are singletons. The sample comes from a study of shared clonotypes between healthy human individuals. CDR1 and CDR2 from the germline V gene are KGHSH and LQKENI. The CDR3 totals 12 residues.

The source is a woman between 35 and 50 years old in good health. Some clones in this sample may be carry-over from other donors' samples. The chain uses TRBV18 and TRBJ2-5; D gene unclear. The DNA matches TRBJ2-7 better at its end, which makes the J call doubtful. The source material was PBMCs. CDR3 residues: CAGSPFSYEQYF. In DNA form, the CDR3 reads TGTGCCGGCTCACCCTTCTCCTACGAGCAGTACTTC.